This is a list of T cell receptor beta chains from one sample in a study of T-cell memory formation after mild COVID-19. TCRdb independently ran MiXCR on the 5' RACE reads; one entry per CDR3 protein. The data hold about 320,000 distinct CDR3 sequences, with 13% to 15% observed a single time. The source material was PBMCs or a T cell subset sorted from them (not recorded which). The source of these receptors is a man younger than 35 who had mild COVID-19 (a few samples of this study predate the infection). Cell type and time point are not known. Both conserved end residues are part of each CDR3. A D gene is named only where the DNA matches it firmly. Size is stated for part of the rows, as once, few or many counts, or as a class when the clone is expanded.

d_gene	v_gene	abundance	j_gene	CDR3aa	CDR3nt
TRBD2	TRBV7-2	few	TRBJ2-1	CASSFAYSGGANEQFF	TGTGCCAGCAGCTTCGCCTATAGCGGGGGGGCGAATGAGCAGTTCTTC
.	TRBV7-8	.	TRBJ2-4	CASSLGDYKNIQYF	TGTGCCAGCAGCTTAGGAGATTACAAAAACATTCAGTACTTC
TRBD1	TRBV12-3/TRBV12-4	few	TRBJ2-7	CASSPRDSPHEQYF	TGTGCCAGCAGCCCCCGGGACAGTCCTCACGAGCAGTACTTC
.	TRBV4-3	many	TRBJ1-1	CASSQWRATEAFF	TGCGCCAGCAGCCAGTGGAGGGCCACTGAAGCTTTCTTT
.	TRBV3-1	.	TRBJ1-1	CASSQEGRRKAFF	TGTGCCAGCAGCCAAGAGGGACGCCGGAAAGCTTTCTTT
TRBD1	TRBV28	.	TRBJ1-5	CASSRDRGRGQPQHF	TGTGCCAGCAGCCGGGACAGGGGGCGAGGGCAGCCCCAGCATTTT
.	TRBV5-1	.	TRBJ2-4	CASSTPGRKNIQYF	TGCGCCAGCAGCACCCCAGGTCGAAAAAACATTCAGTACTTC
TRBD2	TRBV7-9	.	TRBJ2-2	CASSFSGGALAGELFF	TGTGCCAGCAGCTTTAGCGGGGGGGCCCTTGCCGGGGAGCTGTTTTTT
TRBD1	TRBV6-6	.	TRBJ2-2	CASSFLRTGDTGELFF	TGTGCCAGCAGTTTCCTCCGGACAGGGGACACCGGGGAGCTGTTTTTT
.	TRBV4-1	few	TRBJ2-5	CASSQDGGGGGETQYF	TGCGCCAGCAGCCAAGACGGAGGGGGCGGGGGAGAGACCCAGTACTTC
TRBD2	TRBV20-1	few	TRBJ2-1	CSAPVAGDRDNEQFF	TGCAGTGCGCCAGTAGCGGGGGATCGTGACAATGAGCAGTTCTTC
.	TRBV5-5	.	TRBJ2-1	CASSLGIDVHEQFF	TGTGCCAGCAGCTTGGGGATCGACGTCCACGAGCAGTTCTTC
.	TRBV20-1	many	TRBJ2-3	CSAGPSTDTQYF	TGCAGCGCAGGACCAAGCACAGATACGCAGTATTTT
.	TRBV5-1	few	TRBJ2-7	CASKLASGSSYEQYF	TGCGCCAGCAAGCTTGCATCCGGGTCCTCCTACGAGCAGTACTTC
.	TRBV5-4	many	TRBJ2-1	CASSEQFKDEQFF	TGTGCCAGCAGTGAACAGTTCAAGGATGAGCAGTTCTTC
TRBD1	TRBV5-1	many	TRBJ1-2	CASSLSTGTNYGYTF	TGCGCCAGCAGCTTATCGACAGGGACTAACTATGGCTACACCTTC
.	TRBV6-1	.	TRBJ2-3	CASIAAARTQYF	TGTGCCAGCATTGCGGCGGCCCGGACGCAGTATTTT
TRBD1	TRBV7-9	few	TRBJ1-5	CASSLARGDSKNQPQHF	TGTGCCAGCAGCTTAGCGCGTGGGGACAGCAAAAATCAGCCCCAGCATTTT
TRBD2	TRBV30	few	TRBJ2-1	CAWYTSGGRYNEQFF	TGTGCCTGGTATACTAGCGGGGGGCGTTACAATGAGCAGTTCTTC
TRBD1	TRBV2	many	TRBJ1-5	CASSGTGGNQPQHF	TGTGCCAGCAGTGGTACAGGGGGAAATCAGCCCCAGCATTTT
.	TRBV6-5	.	TRBJ2-7	CASSYRGSSVYEQYF	TGTGCCAGCAGTTACCGGGGGTCGTCTGTATACGAGCAGTACTTC
TRBD2	TRBV6-2/TRBV6-3	many	TRBJ2-3	CASSRAGEADTQYF	TGTGCCAGCAGCCGAGCGGGGGAGGCAGATACGCAGTATTTT
.	TRBV6-5	.	TRBJ2-7	CASSMGGGEQYF	TGTGCCAGCAGCATGGGGGGTGGGGAGCAGTACTTC